This section outlines one T cell receptor (beta chain) sequence together with its context. Its antigen is unknown. Sequencing was performed with immunoSEQ multiplex PCR; in TCRdb, only in-frame clones are kept and a portion is missing. The sample has about 20,000 clones, 85% to 90% seen once. This CDR3 region has 15 residues. V lost 3 bases and J lost 5; bases outside the gene matches: 5. In germline, CDR1 is SEHNR, CDR2 FQNEAQ (reference sequence). This record belongs to a study of OX40 agonist ivuxolimab in advanced cancers. Regarding the study as a whole: Certain nonresponding patients likewise had low normalized T-cell clonal expansion.

The clonotype was recovered from an adult with an advanced solid tumor such as melanoma, head and neck, liver or kidney cancer. The rearrangement joins TRBV7-9 to TRBJ2-5; the match to TRBD2 covers 11 bases. The specimen was CD4+ or CD8+ T cells sorted from blood, collected in a trial of the OX40 agonist ivuxolimab. Here the CDR3 reads CASSFPTSGVETQYF. DNA of the CDR3: TGTGCCAGCAGCTTCCCGACTAGCGGGGTTGAGACCCAGTACTTC. Full variable domain (remainder filled in from reference TRBV7-9 and TRBJ2-5): DTGVSQNPRHKITKRGQNVTFRCDPISEHNRLYWYRQTLGQGPEFLTYFQNEAQLEKSRLLSDRFSAERPKGSFSTLEIQRTEQGDSAMYLCASSFPTSGVETQYFGPGTRLLVL.